Listed below are T cell receptor beta chains from one sample, sequenced in a study of identical twins. TCRdb analysed the 5' RACE reads with MiXCR anew, one entry per CDR3 protein. The sample yields 240,000 or so distinct CDR3 sequences, 7% seen once. This same sample was also part of a study on yellow fever vaccine responses in identical twins.

Sequenced input: memory (CD45RO+) T cells sorted from blood. The receptors derive from a woman under 30 in good health. The CDR3 runs from the conserved cysteine through the conserved F or W. Each record gives: V gene, clone size, J gene, D gene, CDR3 protein, CDR3 DNA. A D gene is named only where the DNA matches it firmly. Size values are once, few and many counts, or a class for expanded clones, and some rows have none.

v_gene: TRBV29-1; abundance: few; j_gene: TRBJ2-4; d_gene: NA; CDR3aa: CSVEGGLLAKNIQYF; CDR3nt: TGCAGCGTTGAAGGGGGGTTACTAGCCAAAAACATTCAGTACTTC
v_gene: TRBV12-3/TRBV12-4; abundance: many; j_gene: TRBJ1-2; d_gene: NA; CDR3aa: CASRLLTDYGYTF; CDR3nt: TGTGCCAGCAGACTCCTGACAGACTATGGCTACACCTTC
v_gene: TRBV20-1; abundance: many; j_gene: TRBJ1-5; d_gene: TRBD1; CDR3aa: CSARDWGQGVFQPQHF; CDR3nt: TGCAGTGCTAGAGATTGGGGACAGGGGGTTTTTCAGCCCCAGCATTTT
v_gene: TRBV6-2/TRBV6-3; abundance: NA; j_gene: TRBJ1-6; d_gene: NA; CDR3aa: CASSYVSGSSYNSPLHF; CDR3nt: TGTGCCAGCAGTTACGTGAGCGGGAGCTCCTATAATTCACCCCTCCACTTT
v_gene: TRBV5-1; abundance: many; j_gene: TRBJ1-2; d_gene: NA; CDR3aa: CASSLDGGYTF; CDR3nt: TGCGCCAGCAGCTTGGACGGCGGGTACACCTTC
v_gene: TRBV16; abundance: many; j_gene: TRBJ1-2; d_gene: NA; CDR3aa: CASSQSSGIYGYTF; CDR3nt: TGTGCCAGCAGCCAATCGTCGGGGATTTATGGCTACACCTTC
v_gene: TRBV3-1; abundance: few; j_gene: TRBJ2-3; d_gene: TRBD2; CDR3aa: CASSNEWLAGASTDTQYF; CDR3nt: TGTGCCAGCAGCAACGAATGGCTAGCGGGAGCAAGCACAGATACGCAGTATTTT
v_gene: TRBV6-4; abundance: many; j_gene: TRBJ1-2; d_gene: TRBD1; CDR3aa: CASSDYGDRGPLGYTF; CDR3nt: TGTGCCAGCAGTGACTACGGTGACAGGGGGCCCTTGGGCTACACCTTC
v_gene: TRBV7-9; abundance: NA; j_gene: TRBJ2-1; d_gene: NA; CDR3aa: CARDFGDEQFF; CDR3nt: TGTGCCAGGGACTTCGGTGATGAGCAGTTCTTC
v_gene: TRBV25-1; abundance: many; j_gene: TRBJ2-7; d_gene: NA; CDR3aa: CASSDRNYEQYF; CDR3nt: TGTGCCAGCAGTGATAGAAACTACGAGCAGTACTTC
v_gene: TRBV18; abundance: few; j_gene: TRBJ2-2; d_gene: NA; CDR3aa: CASSDLRDTLTGELFF; CDR3nt: TGTGCCAGCTCAGACCTCCGGGACACCCTCACCGGGGAGCTGTTTTTT
v_gene: TRBV5-1; abundance: many; j_gene: TRBJ2-1; d_gene: NA; CDR3aa: CASSLQGSTYNEQFF; CDR3nt: TGCGCCAGCAGCTTGCAGGGCAGTACCTACAATGAGCAGTTCTTC
v_gene: TRBV29-1; abundance: many; j_gene: TRBJ2-5; d_gene: TRBD2; CDR3aa: CSVDFVSLAEETQYF; CDR3nt: TGCAGCGTTGACTTCGTATCCCTAGCGGAAGAGACCCAGTACTTC
v_gene: TRBV11-3; abundance: NA; j_gene: TRBJ2-1; d_gene: TRBD1; CDR3aa: CASSLPSGTGSALEQFF; CDR3nt: TGTGCCAGCAGCCTCCCCTCCGGGACAGGGAGCGCCTTGGAGCAGTTCTTC
v_gene: TRBV2; abundance: many; j_gene: TRBJ2-7; d_gene: TRBD2; CDR3aa: CASSGTSSYEQYF; CDR3nt: TGTGCCAGTAGCGGGACCTCCTCCTACGAGCAGTACTTC
v_gene: TRBV10-1; abundance: few; j_gene: TRBJ2-1; d_gene: TRBD2; CDR3aa: CASNSGGPGNEQFF; CDR3nt: TGCGCCAGCAACTCGGGGGGGCCAGGCAATGAGCAGTTCTTC
v_gene: TRBV29-1; abundance: few; j_gene: TRBJ1-5; d_gene: NA; CDR3aa: CSVESGSGQPQHF; CDR3nt: TGCAGCGTTGAATCGGGTTCAGGACAGCCCCAGCATTTT
v_gene: TRBV11-2; abundance: many; j_gene: TRBJ1-1; d_gene: NA; CDR3aa: CASSLLQGRDTEAFF; CDR3nt: TGTGCCAGCAGCTTACTTCAGGGGAGGGACACTGAAGCTTTCTTT
v_gene: TRBV18; abundance: NA; j_gene: TRBJ2-3; d_gene: TRBD2; CDR3aa: CASSPPGTSLPTDTQYF; CDR3nt: TGTGCCAGCTCACCTCCCGGGACTAGCCTACCCACAGATACGCAGTATTTT
v_gene: TRBV11-2; abundance: many; j_gene: TRBJ2-7; d_gene: TRBD2; CDR3aa: CASLSGTSGSGEQYF; CDR3nt: TGTGCCAGCCTTAGCGGGACTAGCGGGAGTGGCGAGCAGTACTTC
v_gene: TRBV20-1; abundance: NA; j_gene: TRBJ1-1; d_gene: NA; CDR3aa: CSASRQALGDTEAFF; CDR3nt: TGCAGTGCTAGTCGGCAGGCCCTTGGGGACACTGAAGCTTTCTTT
v_gene: TRBV29-1; abundance: NA; j_gene: TRBJ1-1; d_gene: NA; CDR3aa: CSVVESNTEAFF; CDR3nt: TGCAGCGTTGTCGAAAGCAACACTGAAGCTTTCTTT
v_gene: TRBV12-3/TRBV12-4; abundance: many; j_gene: TRBJ2-7; d_gene: NA; CDR3aa: CASSRATEQYF; CDR3nt: TGTGCCAGCAGTCGCGCTACCGAGCAGTACTTC
v_gene: TRBV11-2; abundance: few; j_gene: TRBJ2-1; d_gene: NA; CDR3aa: CASRRATGHEQFF; CDR3nt: TGTGCCAGCCGGCGCGCCACGGGCCATGAGCAGTTCTTC
v_gene: TRBV20-1; abundance: NA; j_gene: TRBJ1-1; d_gene: TRBD1; CDR3aa: CSARQTGLNTEAFF; CDR3nt: TGCAGTGCTAGACAGACAGGGCTGAACACTGAAGCTTTCTTT
v_gene: TRBV28; abundance: NA; j_gene: TRBJ1-6; d_gene: NA; CDR3aa: CASIEVGVGNSPLHF; CDR3nt: TGTGCCAGCATCGAGGTAGGGGTAGGAAATTCACCCCTCCACTTT
v_gene: TRBV20-1; abundance: few; j_gene: TRBJ2-2; d_gene: TRBD2; CDR3aa: CSAREGSGTLTGELFF; CDR3nt: TGCAGTGCTAGAGAGGGTAGCGGGACCCTCACCGGGGAGCTGTTTTTT
v_gene: TRBV11-2; abundance: few; j_gene: TRBJ1-3; d_gene: TRBD1; CDR3aa: CASSLAGTGGNTIYF; CDR3nt: TGTGCCAGCAGCTTAGCCGGGACAGGGGGAAACACCATATATTTT
v_gene: TRBV7-2; abundance: many; j_gene: TRBJ2-2; d_gene: NA; CDR3aa: CASSVLGGTPGELFF; CDR3nt: TGTGCCAGCAGCGTTCTCGGGGGCACGCCCGGGGAGCTGTTTTTT
v_gene: TRBV4-1; abundance: many; j_gene: TRBJ2-5; d_gene: NA; CDR3aa: CASSPLGLARETQYF; CDR3nt: TGCGCCAGCAGCCCACTGGGACTTGCGAGGGAGACCCAGTACTTC
v_gene: TRBV9; abundance: NA; j_gene: TRBJ1-2; d_gene: TRBD1; CDR3aa: CASSRTGQGNYGYTF; CDR3nt: TGTGCCAGCAGCAGAACGGGACAGGGTAACTATGGCTACACCTTC
v_gene: TRBV12-3/TRBV12-4; abundance: many; j_gene: TRBJ2-2; d_gene: NA; CDR3aa: CASSLRGGGTGELFF; CDR3nt: TGTGCCAGCAGTTTGAGGGGCGGAGGCACCGGGGAGCTGTTTTTT
v_gene: TRBV6-1; abundance: NA; j_gene: TRBJ2-1; d_gene: TRBD2; CDR3aa: CASRNSGTSGSNEQFF; CDR3nt: TGTGCCAGCCGAAATTCCGGGACTAGCGGGAGCAATGAGCAGTTCTTC
v_gene: TRBV7-3; abundance: few; j_gene: TRBJ2-2; d_gene: TRBD2; CDR3aa: CASSPGLPNTGELFF; CDR3nt: TGTGCCAGCAGCCCGGGACTACCCAACACCGGGGAGCTGTTTTTT
v_gene: TRBV20-1; abundance: many; j_gene: TRBJ1-4; d_gene: NA; CDR3aa: CSARDGGSTEKLFF; CDR3nt: TGCAGTGCTAGAGATGGGGGCTCCACGGAAAAACTGTTTTTT
v_gene: TRBV11-2; abundance: many; j_gene: TRBJ2-5; d_gene: NA; CDR3aa: CASSLAGELQETQYF; CDR3nt: TGTGCCAGCAGCTTAGCTGGGGAGCTCCAAGAGACCCAGTACTTC
v_gene: TRBV12-3/TRBV12-4; abundance: many; j_gene: TRBJ2-2; d_gene: NA; CDR3aa: CASSLGGGTGELFF; CDR3nt: TGTGCCAGCAGTTTGGGCGGCGGCACCGGGGAGCTGTTTTTT
v_gene: TRBV3-1; abundance: NA; j_gene: TRBJ2-5; d_gene: TRBD2; CDR3aa: CASSQNFGSGGQETQYF; CDR3nt: TGTGCCAGCAGCCAAAACTTTGGGAGCGGGGGGCAAGAGACCCAGTACTTC
v_gene: TRBV3-1; abundance: many; j_gene: TRBJ2-7; d_gene: TRBD2; CDR3aa: CASSQAPSGAYEQYF; CDR3nt: TGTGCCAGCAGCCAAGCACCTAGCGGCGCCTACGAGCAGTACTTC
v_gene: TRBV5-1; abundance: many; j_gene: TRBJ2-7; d_gene: NA; CDR3aa: CASSLDRTPEQYF; CDR3nt: TGCGCCAGCAGCTTGGATCGGACCCCGGAGCAGTACTTC
v_gene: TRBV5-1; abundance: NA; j_gene: TRBJ1-2; d_gene: NA; CDR3aa: CASSKNREGYGYTF; CDR3nt: TGCGCCAGCAGCAAAAACAGGGAGGGCTATGGCTACACCTTC
v_gene: TRBV5-6; abundance: many; j_gene: TRBJ2-5; d_gene: NA; CDR3aa: CASSLYQETQYF; CDR3nt: TGTGCCAGCAGCTTGTATCAAGAGACCCAGTACTTC
v_gene: TRBV7-9; abundance: many; j_gene: TRBJ1-2; d_gene: TRBD1; CDR3aa: CASTNKGTANYGYTF; CDR3nt: TGTGCCAGCACTAACAAAGGGACAGCTAACTATGGCTACACCTTC
v_gene: TRBV6-1; abundance: many; j_gene: TRBJ2-2; d_gene: NA; CDR3aa: CASSEPKTDANTGELFF; CDR3nt: TGTGCCAGCAGTGAGCCCAAAACCGACGCGAACACCGGGGAGCTGTTTTTT
v_gene: TRBV19; abundance: NA; j_gene: TRBJ2-1; d_gene: TRBD2; CDR3aa: CASSERGGDYNEQFF; CDR3nt: TGTGCCAGCTCCGAGCGGGGGGGGGACTACAATGAGCAGTTCTTC
v_gene: TRBV20-1; abundance: NA; j_gene: TRBJ2-1; d_gene: NA; CDR3aa: CSARGHTGNEQFF; CDR3nt: TGCAGTGCTAGGGGGCACACAGGCAATGAGCAGTTCTTC
v_gene: TRBV7-2; abundance: many; j_gene: TRBJ1-1; d_gene: NA; CDR3aa: CASSLTGGLKMNTEAFF; CDR3nt: TGTGCCAGCAGCTTAACGGGGGGCCTCAAGATGAACACTGAAGCTTTCTTT
v_gene: TRBV11-1; abundance: NA; j_gene: TRBJ2-5; d_gene: TRBD2; CDR3aa: CASSLRGLAGGRQETQYF; CDR3nt: TGTGCCAGCAGCTTGAGGGGACTAGCGGGGGGGCGCCAAGAGACCCAGTACTTC
v_gene: TRBV19; abundance: few; j_gene: TRBJ2-2; d_gene: TRBD1; CDR3aa: CASSGTVVNTGELFF; CDR3nt: TGTGCCAGTAGTGGGACAGTCGTTAACACCGGGGAGCTGTTTTTT
v_gene: TRBV2; abundance: many; j_gene: TRBJ2-7; d_gene: NA; CDR3aa: CASSGLVRTYYEQYF; CDR3nt: TGTGCCAGCAGTGGATTGGTTCGGACCTACTACGAGCAGTACTTC
v_gene: TRBV3-1; abundance: few; j_gene: TRBJ2-5; d_gene: NA; CDR3aa: CASSSVETQYF; CDR3nt: TGTGCCAGCAGTTCGGTGGAGACCCAGTACTTC
v_gene: TRBV6-1; abundance: many; j_gene: TRBJ1-3; d_gene: NA; CDR3aa: CASSDGGLGNTIYF; CDR3nt: TGTGCCAGCAGTGATGGGGGACTCGGAAACACCATATATTTT
v_gene: TRBV5-1; abundance: many; j_gene: TRBJ2-3; d_gene: NA; CDR3aa: CASSGRADSTDTQYF; CDR3nt: TGCGCCAGCAGCGGCCGAGCGGATAGCACAGATACGCAGTATTTT
v_gene: TRBV12-3/TRBV12-4; abundance: many; j_gene: TRBJ2-1; d_gene: NA; CDR3aa: CASSLIRLSTQFF; CDR3nt: TGTGCCAGCAGTTTAATTCGCCTATCTACACAGTTCTTC
v_gene: TRBV4-2; abundance: few; j_gene: TRBJ2-3; d_gene: TRBD1; CDR3aa: CASSQGTGDTDTQYF; CDR3nt: TGTGCCAGCAGCCAAGGGACAGGGGACACAGATACGCAGTATTTT
v_gene: TRBV7-3; abundance: many; j_gene: TRBJ2-1; d_gene: NA; CDR3aa: CASSRSSLGRRKYNEQFF; CDR3nt: TGTGCCAGCAGCCGGAGCAGCCTCGGGAGAAGAAAATACAATGAGCAGTTCTTC
v_gene: TRBV29-1; abundance: NA; j_gene: TRBJ2-2; d_gene: NA; CDR3aa: CSVGGRTGELFF; CDR3nt: TGCAGCGTTGGGGGGCGCACCGGGGAGCTGTTTTTT
v_gene: TRBV20-1; abundance: many; j_gene: TRBJ2-1; d_gene: TRBD2; CDR3aa: CSATGLAGGRYNEQFF; CDR3nt: TGCAGTGCTACAGGACTAGCGGGGGGGCGATACAATGAGCAGTTCTTC
v_gene: TRBV10-1; abundance: few; j_gene: TRBJ2-3; d_gene: NA; CDR3aa: CASSDPGQATDTQYF; CDR3nt: TGCGCCAGCAGTGACCCGGGACAAGCTACAGATACGCAGTATTTT
v_gene: TRBV4-1; abundance: few; j_gene: TRBJ2-6; d_gene: NA; CDR3aa: CASSQDFTAFAGANVLTF; CDR3nt: TGCGCCAGCAGCCAAGATTTCACAGCCTTTGCTGGGGCCAACGTCCTGACTTTC